This T cell receptor (beta chain) was captured in a study of blood T cell repertoires in COVID-19. Across the whole study: The study drew acute and convalescent COVID-19 samples from the United States, Italy and Spain. In each case, the material was cDNA or gDNA derived from T cells, B-cell-depleted T cells, or PBMCs.

V was shortened by 1 base and J by 5 bases, with 6 bases between the two germline ends. This CDR3 has 13 amino acids. Germline CDR1 MNHEY, CDR2 SVGEGT. Original analysis: The assay estimated nucleated cells by amplifying reference gene primers. Data came from immunoSEQ multiplex PCR; TCRdb stores just in-frame clones and leaves some out. V and J calls and clone size come straight from that table; D and trimming were deduced from the DNA. The table shows 130,000 or so clones, with approximately 87% occurring only once. V usage is TRBV6-2 or TRBV6-3 and J usage is TRBJ2-1, with D perhaps matching TRBD2 (5 bases). The sample was peripheral blood. The clonotype was recovered from a man aged 45-65 years with active COVID-19. This chain's CDR3 is CASSYFGNNEQFF. The DNA of the CDR3 is TGTGCCAGCAGTTACTTCGGGAACAATGAGCAGTTCTTC.